Reported below is one T cell receptor (beta chain). This record comes from a study of blood T cell repertoires in COVID-19. Assay: immunoSEQ multiplex PCR; the TCRdb copy retains only in-frame clones and omits some. The table records some 310,000 clones, roughly 90% of them present only once. Seattle researchers signed up patients amid active infection and tracked them longitudinally. This clonotype was obtained from a woman aged 30 to 39 with COVID-19, enrolled during active disease. Material: peripheral blood.

CDR3 sequence reads: CASSFRTGETYEQYF. Here the CDR3 DNA reads TGCGCCAGCAGCTTTAGGACGGGGGAGACATACGAGCAGTACTTC. This chain uses TRBV5-1 with TRBJ2-7; D might be TRBD2 (6 bases). Per the germline V gene, CDR1 is SGHRS and CDR2 is YFSETQ. The CDR3 is 15 residues long. V was trimmed by 2 bases and J by 4 bases, leaving 16 bases between them.